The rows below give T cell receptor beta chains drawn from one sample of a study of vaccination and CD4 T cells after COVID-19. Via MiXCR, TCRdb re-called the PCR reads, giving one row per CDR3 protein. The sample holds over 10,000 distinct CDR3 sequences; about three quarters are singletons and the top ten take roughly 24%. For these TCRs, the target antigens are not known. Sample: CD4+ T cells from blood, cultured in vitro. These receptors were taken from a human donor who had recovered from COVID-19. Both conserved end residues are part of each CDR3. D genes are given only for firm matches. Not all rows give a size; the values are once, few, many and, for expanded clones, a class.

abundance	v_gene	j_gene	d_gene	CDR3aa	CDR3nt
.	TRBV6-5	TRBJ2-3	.	CASSYSITSSTDTQYF	TGTGCCAGCAGTTACTCGATAACGTCGAGCACAGATACGCAGTATTTT
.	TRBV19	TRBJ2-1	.	CASSEGRGSYNEQFF	TGTGCCAGTAGTGAAGGGCGAGGGTCCTACAATGAGCAGTTCTTC
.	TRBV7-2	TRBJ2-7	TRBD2	CASSSTSGTSYEQYF	TGTGCCAGCAGCTCGACTAGCGGGACTTCCTACGAGCAGTACTTC
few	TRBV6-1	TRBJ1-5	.	CASQKSGRNQPQHF	TGTGCCAGCCAGAAGTCAGGGCGCAATCAGCCCCAGCATTTT
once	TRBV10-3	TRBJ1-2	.	CATTAGNYGYTF	TGTGCCACCACGGCAGGGAACTATGGCTACACCTTC
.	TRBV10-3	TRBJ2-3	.	CAIPGDGSPDTQYF	TGTGCCATCCCGGGGGACGGGAGCCCAGATACGCAGTATTTT
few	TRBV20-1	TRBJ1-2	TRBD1	CSARDSRGRNYGYTF	TGCAGTGCTAGAGATTCCAGGGGGCGAAACTATGGCTACACCTTC
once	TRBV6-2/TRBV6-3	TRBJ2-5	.	CASSQRMGGETQYF	TGTGCCAGCAGCCAAAGGATGGGGGGCGAGACCCAGTACTTC
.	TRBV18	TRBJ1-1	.	CASSPQGYTEAFF	TGTGCCAGCTCACCCCAGGGCTACACTGAAGCTTTCTTT
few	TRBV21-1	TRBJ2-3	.	CASSKDTQYF	TGTGCCAGCAGCAAAGATACGCAGTATTTT
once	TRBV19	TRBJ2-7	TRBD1	CASSATGDPSYEQYF	TGTGCCAGTAGTGCGACAGGGGACCCCTCCTACGAGCAGTACTTC
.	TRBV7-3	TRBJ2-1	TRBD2	CASSILAGDYNEQFF	TGTGCCAGCAGCATCCTAGCGGGAGACTACAATGAGCAGTTCTTC
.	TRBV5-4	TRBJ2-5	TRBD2	CASTGTSGVQETQYF	TGTGCCAGCACTGGGACTAGCGGAGTCCAAGAGACCCAGTACTTC
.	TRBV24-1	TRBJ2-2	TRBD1	CATSPGTGFTGELFF	TGTGCCACCAGCCCCGGGACAGGGTTCACCGGGGAGCTGTTTTTT
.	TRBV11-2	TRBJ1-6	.	CASSLSSPLHF	TGTGCCAGCAGCTTATCTTCACCCCTCCACTTT
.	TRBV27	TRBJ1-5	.	CASSLKWVLSNQPQHF	TGTGCCAGCAGTTTAAAGTGGGTATTGAGCAATCAGCCCCAGCATTTT
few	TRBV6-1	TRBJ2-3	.	CASSAVRAGTDTQYF	TGTGCCAGCAGTGCCGTGAGGGCGGGCACAGATACGCAGTATTTT
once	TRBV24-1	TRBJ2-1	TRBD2	CATSDPGTSGSEQFF	TGTGCCACCAGTGATCCCGGGACTAGCGGGAGTGAGCAGTTCTTC
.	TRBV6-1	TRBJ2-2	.	CASREGGRGTGELFF	TGTGCCAGCAGGGAGGGGGGGCGCGGCACCGGGGAGCTGTTTTTT
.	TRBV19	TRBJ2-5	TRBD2	CASSPRTSGRGETQYF	TGTGCCAGCAGTCCGCGGACTAGCGGGAGAGGGGAGACCCAGTACTTC
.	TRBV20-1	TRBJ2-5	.	CSVALLVETQYF	TGCAGTGTCGCACTCTTAGTAGAGACCCAGTACTTC
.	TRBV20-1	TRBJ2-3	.	CSAWTPDRTDTQYF	TGCAGTGCGTGGACTCCCGACCGCACAGATACGCAGTATTTT
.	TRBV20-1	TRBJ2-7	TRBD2	CSARSGGATYEQYF	TGCAGTGCTAGATCGGGGGGAGCGACCTACGAGCAGTACTTC
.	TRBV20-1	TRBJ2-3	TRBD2	CSARYLRERFGSTDTQYF	TGCAGTGCTAGATACCTGCGGGAGAGGTTTGGTAGCACAGATACGCAGTATTTT
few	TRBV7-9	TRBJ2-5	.	CASSLMIGETQYF	TGTGCCAGCAGCTTAATGATCGGAGAGACCCAGTACTTC
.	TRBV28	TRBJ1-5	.	CASSFRSRMPQHF	TGTGCCAGCAGTTTTCGGTCCCGCATGCCCCAGCATTTT
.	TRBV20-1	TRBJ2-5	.	CSAWGGETQYF	TGCAGTGCGTGGGGAGGAGAGACCCAGTACTTC
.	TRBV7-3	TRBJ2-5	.	CASSPGGMETQYF	TGTGCCAGCAGCCCTGGGGGTATGGAGACCCAGTACTTC
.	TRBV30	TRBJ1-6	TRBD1	CAGRWGQGARNSPLHF	TGTGCCGGAAGGTGGGGACAGGGGGCAAGGAATTCACCCCTCCACTTT
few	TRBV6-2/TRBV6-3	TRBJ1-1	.	CATKGGLAEAFF	TGTGCCACTAAAGGGGGGTTAGCTGAAGCTTTCTTT
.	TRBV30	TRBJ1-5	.	CAWSVSRQPQHF	TGTGCCTGGAGTGTATCTAGGCAGCCCCAGCATTTT
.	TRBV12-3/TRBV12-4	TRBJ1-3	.	CASSVHGRNTIYF	TGTGCCAGCAGTGTCCACGGTCGGAACACCATATATTTT
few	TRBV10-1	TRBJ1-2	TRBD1	CASSEDRAYGYTF	TGCGCCAGTAGTGAAGACAGGGCCTATGGCTACACCTTC
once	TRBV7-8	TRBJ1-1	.	CASSLRGVLKTYTEAFF	TGTGCCAGCAGCCTGAGGGGGGTCCTTAAAACATACACTGAAGCTTTCTTT